This T cell receptor beta chain appears in the sequencing data of a study of shared clonotypes between healthy human individuals. Naive CD8 cells were CD45RO-negative, positively selected for CCR7, excluding terminally differentiated effector memory CD45RA+ cells. This table comes from immunoSEQ multiplex PCR, and its TCRdb copy is limited to in-frame clones, with some not included. Of 760,000 or so clones detected, 95% to 97% appear once; the ten largest clones hold less than 0.3%. The clonotype was recovered from a man aged 25 to 40 in good health. The sequenced sample was naive CD8+ T cells sorted from blood.

DNA of the CDR3: TGTGCCAGCAGTTACTCCCCGACAGGGAAGGGGGGGGAGCTGTTTTTT. Translating gives CASSYSPTGKGGELFF. The chain joins TRBV6-5 to TRBJ2-2; 7 positions agree with TRBD1. Germline V gene sequence: CDR1 MNHEY, CDR2 SVGAGI. There are 16 residues in the CDR3. V lost 0 bases, J lost 8 bases, and 9 bases stayed unmatched.